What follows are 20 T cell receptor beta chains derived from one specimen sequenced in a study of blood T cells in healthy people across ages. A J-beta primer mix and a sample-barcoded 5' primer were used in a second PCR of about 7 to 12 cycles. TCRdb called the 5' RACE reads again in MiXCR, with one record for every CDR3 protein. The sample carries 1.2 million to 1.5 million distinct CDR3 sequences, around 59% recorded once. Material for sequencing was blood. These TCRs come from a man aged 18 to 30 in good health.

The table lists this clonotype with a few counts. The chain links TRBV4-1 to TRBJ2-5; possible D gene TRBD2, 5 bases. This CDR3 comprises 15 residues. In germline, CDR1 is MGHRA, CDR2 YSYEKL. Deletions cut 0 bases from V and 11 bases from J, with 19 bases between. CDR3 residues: CASSQEAHMNGEQYF. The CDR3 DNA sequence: TGCGCCAGCAGCCAAGAGGCCCACATGAACGGGGAGCAGTACTTC.

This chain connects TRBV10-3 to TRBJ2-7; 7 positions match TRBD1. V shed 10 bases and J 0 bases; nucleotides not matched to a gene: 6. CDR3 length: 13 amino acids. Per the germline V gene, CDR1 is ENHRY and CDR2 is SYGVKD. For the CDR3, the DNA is TGTGCCACCCAACAGGGGCTCTCCTACGAGCAGTACTTC. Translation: CATQQGLSYEQYF.

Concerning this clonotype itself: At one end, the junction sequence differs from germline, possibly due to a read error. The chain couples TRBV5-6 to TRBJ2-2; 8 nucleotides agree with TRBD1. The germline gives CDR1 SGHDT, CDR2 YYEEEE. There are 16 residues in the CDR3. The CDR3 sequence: CPSSFGAGGRTGELFF. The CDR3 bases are TGTCCCAGCAGCTTCGGGGCAGGGGGCAGGACCGGGGAGCTGTTTTTT.

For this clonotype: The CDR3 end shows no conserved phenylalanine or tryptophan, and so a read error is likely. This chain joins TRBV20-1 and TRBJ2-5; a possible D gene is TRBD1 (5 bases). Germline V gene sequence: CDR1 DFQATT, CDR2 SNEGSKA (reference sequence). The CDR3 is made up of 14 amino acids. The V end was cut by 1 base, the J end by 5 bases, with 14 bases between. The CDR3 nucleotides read TGCAGTGCTAGAGCCAGGGAAAAGAGGGAGACCCAGTACTTA. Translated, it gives CSARAREKRETQYL.

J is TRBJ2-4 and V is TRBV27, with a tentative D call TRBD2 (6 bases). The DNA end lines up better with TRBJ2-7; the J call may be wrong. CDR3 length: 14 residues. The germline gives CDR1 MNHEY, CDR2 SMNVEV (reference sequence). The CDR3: CASSTRDSIYEQYF. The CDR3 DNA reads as TGTGCCAGCAGCACCCGGGACTCCATCTACGAGCAGTACTTC.

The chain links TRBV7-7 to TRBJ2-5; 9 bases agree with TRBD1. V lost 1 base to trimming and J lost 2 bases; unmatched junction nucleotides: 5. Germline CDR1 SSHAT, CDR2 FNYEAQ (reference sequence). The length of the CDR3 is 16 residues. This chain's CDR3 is CASSLVLTGGQETQYF. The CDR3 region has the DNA TGTGCCAGCAGCTTAGTTCTGACAGGGGGACAAGAGACCCAGTACTTC.

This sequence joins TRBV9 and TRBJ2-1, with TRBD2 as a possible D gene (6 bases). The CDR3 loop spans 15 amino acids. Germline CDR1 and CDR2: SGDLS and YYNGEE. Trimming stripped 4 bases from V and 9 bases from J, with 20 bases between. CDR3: CASSPQTRTASEQFF. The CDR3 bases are TGTGCCAGCAGCCCTCAGACTAGAACAGCCAGTGAGCAGTTCTTC.

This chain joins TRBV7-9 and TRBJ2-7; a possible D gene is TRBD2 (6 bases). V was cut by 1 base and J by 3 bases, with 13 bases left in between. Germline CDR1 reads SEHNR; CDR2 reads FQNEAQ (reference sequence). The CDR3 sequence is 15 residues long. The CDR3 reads CASSLVGGGRYEQYF. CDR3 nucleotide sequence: TGTGCCAGCAGCTTAGTTGGCGGAGGGCGCTACGAGCAGTACTTC.

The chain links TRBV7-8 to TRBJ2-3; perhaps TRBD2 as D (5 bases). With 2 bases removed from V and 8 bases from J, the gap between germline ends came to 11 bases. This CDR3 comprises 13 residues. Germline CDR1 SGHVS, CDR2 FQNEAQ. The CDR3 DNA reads TGTGCCAGCAGCTTAACTAGGATACCTACGCAGTATTTT. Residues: CASSLTRIPTQYF.

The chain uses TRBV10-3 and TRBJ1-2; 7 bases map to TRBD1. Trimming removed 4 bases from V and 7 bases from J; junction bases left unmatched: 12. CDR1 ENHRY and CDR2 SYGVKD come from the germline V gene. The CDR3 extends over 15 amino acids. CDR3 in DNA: TGTGCCATCAGTGTGGGACAGTATGAACCTAGTGGCTACACCTTC. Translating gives CAISVGQYEPSGYTF.

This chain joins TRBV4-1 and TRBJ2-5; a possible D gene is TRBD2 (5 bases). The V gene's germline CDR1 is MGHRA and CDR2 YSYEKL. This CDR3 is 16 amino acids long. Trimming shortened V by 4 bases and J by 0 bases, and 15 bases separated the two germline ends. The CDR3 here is CASSPLGLANQETQYF. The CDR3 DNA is TGCGCCAGCAGCCCCTTAGGGCTAGCTAACCAAGAGACCCAGTACTTC.

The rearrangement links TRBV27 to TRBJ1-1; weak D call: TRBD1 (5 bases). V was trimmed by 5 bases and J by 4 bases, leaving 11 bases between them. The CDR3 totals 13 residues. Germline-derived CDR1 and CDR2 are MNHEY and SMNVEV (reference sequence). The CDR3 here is CASSPTEATEAFF. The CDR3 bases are TGTGCCAGCAGTCCGACAGAGGCCACTGAAGCTTTCTTT.

The CDR3 region is CSVSRGRTEAFF. In DNA, the CDR3 is TGCAGCGTTTCGAGGGGAAGGACTGAAGCTTTCTTT. The V call is TRBV29-1, the J call TRBJ1-1, with D perhaps matching TRBD1 (5 bases). V shed 5 bases and J shed 5 bases, with 12 bases lying between them. The CDR3 is 12 amino acids. Germline V lookup: CDR1 SQVTM, CDR2 ANQGSEA.

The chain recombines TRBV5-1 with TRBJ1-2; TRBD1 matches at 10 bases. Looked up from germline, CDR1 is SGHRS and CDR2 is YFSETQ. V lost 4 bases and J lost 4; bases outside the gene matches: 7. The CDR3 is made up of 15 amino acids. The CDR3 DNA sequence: TGCGCCAGCAGCACTGGACAGGGGGGTGCCTATGGCTACACCTTC. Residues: CASSTGQGGAYGYTF.

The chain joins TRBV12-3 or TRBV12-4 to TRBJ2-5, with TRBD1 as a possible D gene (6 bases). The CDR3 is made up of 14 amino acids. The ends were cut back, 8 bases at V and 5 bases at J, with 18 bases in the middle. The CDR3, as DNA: TGTGCCAGCCGCAACGGACAGAGACGGGAGACCCAGTACTTC. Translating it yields CASRNGQRRETQYF.

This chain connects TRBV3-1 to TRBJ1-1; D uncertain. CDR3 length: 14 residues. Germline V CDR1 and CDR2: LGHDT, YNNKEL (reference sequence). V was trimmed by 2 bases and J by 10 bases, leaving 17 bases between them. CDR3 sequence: CASSQLTGVNGAFF. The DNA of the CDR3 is TGTGCCAGCAGCCAATTAACCGGGGTTAATGGAGCTTTCTTT.

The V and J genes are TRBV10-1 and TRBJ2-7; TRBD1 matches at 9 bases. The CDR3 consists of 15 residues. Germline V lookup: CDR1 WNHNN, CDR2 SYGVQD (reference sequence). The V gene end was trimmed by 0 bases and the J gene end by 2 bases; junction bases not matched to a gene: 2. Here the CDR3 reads CASSESRQGAYEQYF. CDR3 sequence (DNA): TGCGCCAGCAGTGAGTCGAGACAGGGGGCCTACGAGCAGTACTTC.

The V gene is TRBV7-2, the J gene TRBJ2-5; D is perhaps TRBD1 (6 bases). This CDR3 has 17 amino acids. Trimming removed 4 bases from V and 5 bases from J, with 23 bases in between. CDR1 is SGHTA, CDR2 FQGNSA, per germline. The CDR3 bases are TGTGCCAGCAGCTCCCACAGGGAAAGGAACCCAAGGGAGACCCAGTACTTC. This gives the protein CASSSHRERNPRETQYF.

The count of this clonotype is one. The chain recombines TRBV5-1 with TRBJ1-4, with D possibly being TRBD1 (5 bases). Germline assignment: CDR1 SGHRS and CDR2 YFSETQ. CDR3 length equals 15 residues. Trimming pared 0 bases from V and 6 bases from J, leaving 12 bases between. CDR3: CASSLAAGTHEKLFF. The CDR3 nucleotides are TGCGCCAGCAGCTTGGCCGCCGGGACCCATGAAAAACTGTTTTTT.

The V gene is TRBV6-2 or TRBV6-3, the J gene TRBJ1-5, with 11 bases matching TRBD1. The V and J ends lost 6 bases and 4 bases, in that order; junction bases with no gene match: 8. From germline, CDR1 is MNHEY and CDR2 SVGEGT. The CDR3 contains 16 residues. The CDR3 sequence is CASRPRTGGRNQPQHF. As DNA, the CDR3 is TGTGCCAGCAGACCCCGGACAGGGGGCCGTAATCAGCCCCAGCATTTT.